This T cell receptor beta chain was documented in a study of human T cells and chemical hapten exposure (dated by TCRdb to the early 2020s). For the wider study: The libraries were sequenced as a pool, and the TCR yield per sample differed mostly because of small variations in library volumes within the pool. The study tracked peripheral blood TCR repertoire changes in vivo during primary and secondary sensitization to the hapten diphenylcyclopropenone (DPC) in alopecia patients. Each blood RNA sample was used to sequence both TCR alpha and TCR beta chains. What the study reported, not specific to this receptor: The number of TCRs above 1 in 1000 frequency did not change with DPC sensitization; there was no evidence of global repertoire structure alterations. After repeated subsampling, the strength of the expansion versus patch-test correlation and the threshold at which it became significant changed.

There are 17 amino acids in the CDR3, from cysteine to phenylalanine inclusive. CDR3 DNA only is kept here, 51 bases in frame from base 1. Based on the germline V gene, the CDR1 and CDR2 sequences are SGHDT and YYEEEE. Trimming accounts for 3 bases at V and 2 bases at J, while the number of junction bases matched to no gene is 11. Total RNA was isolated from unfractionated whole blood collected in Tempus Blood RNA tubes. A few healthy volunteers acted as controls for TCR sequencing and had blood drawn at day 0, 2 weeks and 6 weeks. The library was prepared using 5' RACE. Reads for this sample came from an Illumina MiSeq. During library preparation, unique molecular identifiers were attached to individual cDNA molecules so that TCRs could be counted quantitatively and reproducibly. For the original study's pipeline: A median of roughly 100,000 TCRs per sample was observed, with a range of roughly 23,224 to 700,000. V, J and CDR3 annotation of the TCR reads was carried out using the Decombinator software suite. For PS versus PT1 abundance plots, all samples were subsampled to the same number of TCRs (28,000). Expanded TCRs were defined as absent before sensitization and observed at least eight times at the 2-week time point. The public sequencing data were trimmed at Q25 with fastp and processed into clonotypes with MiXCR by TCRdb, which kept only in-frame beta chains. When rows share a CDR3 protein, they turn into one entry using the most common DNA and genes. TCRdb's processing, not the study's, gives the V and J calls here. In all, the sample holds around 82,000 distinct CDR3 sequences, and more than 7% of those were seen once. The top ten clones comprise about 2.1% of the sample.

With regard to this clonotype: Its target antigen remains unknown. Base qualities are not at hand, and no much larger clone is one base apart.

The chain is made from TRBV5-6 and TRBJ2-3; 8 central bases correspond to TRBD2. This sequence originates from a male donor in good health. The nucleotides are TGTGCCAGCAGCTGGGAGCGGGAGCCCACTCTCACAGATACGCAGTATTTT. This codes for CASSWEREPTLTDTQYF.